The rows below give T cell receptor beta chains drawn from one sample of a study of blood T cell repertoires in COVID-19. The table came from immunoSEQ multiplex PCR; TCRdb's copy has only in-frame clones and leaves some out. The sample shows about 150,000 clones, 83% of them seen only once. The sample was peripheral blood. These receptors originate from a woman in her sixties with COVID-19, enrolled during active disease. Each CDR3 is given without its conserved first and last residue. A clone size is listed for some rows: how often the clone was seen (once, few, many), or a class if it is expanded.

size,V,J,CDR3
.,TRBV4-2,TRBJ2-3,ASSLRERGEYTDTQY
few,TRBV19,TRBJ2-1,ASSVGQGWNNEQF
.,TRBV6-5,TRBJ1-2,ASTIPGVGGYT
.,TRBV9,TRBJ1-1,ASSPVAGSNTEAF
.,TRBV6-5,TRBJ2-7,ASSLTGDKHEQY
.,TRBV5-5,TRBJ1-2,ASSRALDRVYGYT
.,TRBV18,TRBJ1-3,ASSPLGVTSGNTIY
.,TRBV7-8,TRBJ1-6,ASSPRQGGDSPLH
.,TRBV30,TRBJ1-1,ASQENTEAF
once,TRBV7-3,TRBJ1-2,ASSTGQGADGYT
.,TRBV7-8,TRBJ2-1,ASSLERAGRSYNEQF
.,TRBV15,TRBJ2-1,ATSRVRDYNEQF